Following are 29 T cell receptor beta chains from one sample sequenced in a study of response to subunit inactivated influenza vaccine (dated by TCRdb to the late 2010s). The method behind the library was RT-PCR. Data came from an Illumina HiSeq 2500. The public reads were reanalyzed by TCRdb: fastp trimming at Q25, MiXCR alignment, in-frame beta chains only. Identical CDR3 proteins give one entry, which carries the most common genes and DNA. The sample has about 780,000 distinct CDR3 sequences on record, approximately 17% of them singletons. Clones ranked in the top ten supply approximately 10% of the sample. Sequenced here: PBMCs from blood, sampled roughly 5 days after vaccination. These receptors originate from a man aged 50 to 59 who received an inactivated influenza vaccine. Donor details come from another sample of the same person, matched by shared clones.

This clonotype was seen a few times. The V gene is TRBV6-1, the J gene TRBJ1-1; no firm D call. This CDR3 has 15 residues. The V end lost 4 bases, the J end lost 1 base, and 13 bases lay between the germline ends. The germline CDR1 and CDR2 sequences are MNHNS and SASEGT. DNA for the CDR3: TGTGCCAGCAGTGCCCGATGGACGGGGAACACTGAAGCTTTCTTT. It specifies CASSARWTGNTEAFF.

This clonotype was seen only a few times. V and J are TRBV29-1 and TRBJ2-2; maybe TRBD2 (6 bases). The CDR3 consists of 15 residues. V was pared by 8 bases and J by 5 bases, with 21 bases between. Germline CDR1 is SQVTM and CDR2 is ANQGSEA. The chain's CDR3 is CSIPARGMGTGELFF. The CDR3, as DNA: TGCAGCATCCCTGCGCGGGGTATGGGGACCGGGGAGCTGTTTTTT.

The genes are TRBV24-1 and TRBJ2-1, with 10 bases fitting TRBD1. Trimming at V came to 0 bases and at J to 7 bases, leaving 5 bases not matched to a gene. The CDR3 consists of 16 residues. The germline V gene has CDR1 KGHDR and CDR2 SFDVKD. CDR3 protein: CATSDLSGQGKNEQFF. The CDR3 DNA reads as TGTGCCACCAGTGATTTGTCGGGACAGGGGAAGAATGAGCAGTTCTTC.

V and J are TRBV6-1 and TRBJ2-7, with 10 bases matching TRBD1. CDR1 and CDR2 from the germline V gene are MNHNS and SASEGT. Germline trimming cut 6 bases from V and 3 bases from J; bases unmatched to any gene: 8. This CDR3 is 15 amino acids long. This CDR3 is CASRGTGQGLYEQYF. CDR3 in DNA: TGTGCCAGCAGAGGAACGGGACAGGGGCTCTACGAGCAGTACTTC.

This clonotype turned up a few times. The chain joins TRBV7-6 to TRBJ1-6; D is unresolved. This CDR3 is built from 15 residues. Trimming pared 1 base from V and 9 bases from J, leaving 13 bases between. Germline lookup yields CDR1 SGHVS and CDR2 FNYEAQ. The CDR3: CASSLESRWSSPLHF. CDR3 DNA: TGTGCCAGCAGCTTAGAAAGCCGGTGGAGTTCACCCCTCCACTTT.

This clonotype was seen only a few times. The genes are TRBV6-5 and TRBJ1-2; 9 bases are a match to TRBD1. J was trimmed by 4 bases and V by 0 bases; bases with no gene match: 3. Per germline, CDR1 MNHEY and CDR2 SVGAGI. This CDR3 contains 15 residues. CDR3 sequence (DNA): TGTGCCAGCAGTTACTCTGCGACAGGGGGCTATGGCTACACCTTC. This codes for CASSYSATGGYGYTF.

This clonotype was detected only a few times. V gene TRBV6-1 combines with J gene TRBJ1-2, with 8 bases lining up with TRBD1. The CDR3 contains 16 residues. Losses at the gene ends were 8 bases for V and 6 bases for J; bases not matched to a gene: 17. Germline-derived CDR1 and CDR2 are MNHNS and SASEGT. This CDR3 is CASSLWTGNAEDGYTF. As DNA, the CDR3 is TGTGCCAGCTCACTGTGGACAGGGAATGCGGAGGATGGCTACACCTTC.

The chain joins TRBV30 to TRBJ2-2; 8 bases align to TRBD1. The germline V gene has CDR1 GTSNPN and CDR2 SVGIG (reference sequence). The CDR3 sequence is 13 residues long. Losses at the gene ends were 4 bases for V and 6 bases for J; bases not matched to a gene: 4. CDR3 bases: TGTGCCTGGACGGGACAGGCGGCCGGGGAGCTGTTTTTT. This sequence encodes CAWTGQAAGELFF.

CDR3 residues: CAWSLNRGLANTEAFF. In DNA form, the CDR3 reads TGTGCCTGGAGTTTGAACAGGGGGCTTGCGAACACTGAAGCTTTCTTT. The V call is TRBV30, the J call TRBJ1-1; 9 nucleotides agree with TRBD1. The CDR3 extends over 16 amino acids. Looked up from germline, CDR1 is GTSNPN and CDR2 is SVGIG (reference sequence). Germline trimming cut 2 bases from V and 1 base from J; bases unmatched to any gene: 8.

This clonotype was observed a handful of times. CDR3 bases: TGCAGCGTTGAGACTCCGTCCTACGAGCAGTACTTC. It codes for CSVETPSYEQYF. The rearrangement uses TRBV29-1 and TRBJ2-7; no firm D call. The germline V gene has CDR1 SQVTM and CDR2 ANQGSEA. V was pared by 3 bases and J by 1 base, with 7 bases between. The CDR3 is 12 residues long.

This clonotype was counted between two and nine times. V is TRBV27 and J is TRBJ2-7; 7 nucleotides match TRBD1. The CDR3 sequence is 17 residues long. J was trimmed by 2 bases and V by 0 bases; bases with no gene match: 10. Germline CDR1 is MNHEY and CDR2 is SMNVEV (reference sequence). The DNA of the CDR3 is TGTGCCAGCAGTTTATCTTCCCCCGGCCAGGGGGCCTACGAGCAGTACTTC. Protein sequence: CASSLSSPGQGAYEQYF.

CDR3 amino acids: CASSPPGRGEQFF. The CDR3 bases are TGCGCCAGCAGCCCCCCTGGGCGCGGTGAGCAGTTCTTC. The V and J genes are TRBV4-1 and TRBJ2-1; D uncertain. Germline CDR1 MGHRA, CDR2 YSYEKL. The V and J ends lost 4 bases and 9 bases respectively, with 13 bases between them. The CDR3 spans 13 residues.

The CDR3 region is CASSYSTSRQPFYEQYF. DNA for the CDR3: TGTGCCAGCAGTTACTCCACCTCCAGGCAACCCTTCTACGAGCAGTACTTC. The chain recombines TRBV6-5 with TRBJ2-7; D not certain. The CDR3 is 17 amino acids. V lost 0 bases, J lost 3 bases, and 18 bases lay in between. The germline gives CDR1 MNHEY, CDR2 SVGAGI.

This sequence joins TRBV5-1 and TRBJ2-2, with 9 positions matching TRBD1. CDR1 is SGHRS, CDR2 YFSETQ, per germline. This CDR3 spans 17 amino acids. The trim removed 4 bases at V and 5 bases at J, leaving 12 bases unmatched. This chain's CDR3 is CASSPPGQGGLTGELFF. CDR3 DNA: TGCGCCAGCAGCCCGCCGGGACAGGGCGGATTGACCGGGGAGCTGTTTTTT.

As DNA, the CDR3 is TGTGCCAGCAGCTTGGGGTCTACTCAATCCTACAATGAGCAGTTCTTC. Translation gives CASSLGSTQSYNEQFF. The chain links TRBV7-2 to TRBJ2-1; D is uncertain. Trimming left V 3 bases short and J 1 base short, with 13 bases between. Germline V gene sequence: CDR1 SGHTA, CDR2 FQGNSA. This CDR3 spans 16 amino acids.

This clonotype was recorded a few times. The genes are TRBV20-1 and TRBJ2-1; 8 bases agree with TRBD2. This CDR3 is 15 amino acids long. Trimming took 7 bases from V and 3 from J; bases not matched to a gene: 11. The germline gives CDR1 DFQATT, CDR2 SNEGSKA (reference sequence). The CDR3 loop is CSGELAAMFYNEQFF. In DNA, the CDR3 is TGCAGTGGTGAACTAGCGGCAATGTTCTACAATGAGCAGTTCTTC.

This clonotype was counted a few times. The chain has TRBV24-1 and TRBJ2-1, with D possibly matching TRBD2 (6 bases). The germline CDR1 and CDR2 sequences are KGHDR and SFDVKD. Trimming took off 4 bases at V and 4 bases at J, with 19 bases between the two ends. The CDR3 runs to 17 residues. This chain's CDR3 is CATSDPTKGGGYNEQFF. CDR3 coding DNA: TGTGCCACCAGTGACCCAACCAAGGGCGGAGGGTACAATGAGCAGTTCTTC.

This clonotype was seen more than once but under ten times. This chain joins TRBV20-1 and TRBJ2-5; D is possibly TRBD2 (5 bases). The ends were cut back, 2 bases at V and 4 bases at J, with 17 bases in the middle. The CDR3 sequence is 15 residues long. Germline-derived CDR1 and CDR2 are DFQATT and SNEGSKA (reference sequence). The CDR3 coding sequence is TGCAGTGCTAGAAAGGGAGTCTTGTCAGGAGAGACCCAGTACTTC. This codes for CSARKGVLSGETQYF.

This clonotype came up many times. This chain connects TRBV4-1 to TRBJ2-3, with D maybe TRBD1 (5 bases). Per germline, CDR1 MGHRA and CDR2 YSYEKL. This CDR3 is built from 14 residues. Trimming left V 5 bases short and J 2 bases short, with 11 bases between. The CDR3 DNA is TGCGCCAGCAGCGCAGGGATTTCCACAGATACGCAGTATTTT. Encoded protein: CASSAGISTDTQYF.

J is TRBJ2-1 and V is TRBV29-1, with a weak D call TRBD2 (5 bases). V was cut by 8 bases and J by 2 bases, with 13 bases left in between. Germline V CDR1 and CDR2: SQVTM, ANQGSEA. The CDR3 consists of 13 residues. This chain's CDR3 is CSHIATTYNEQFF. The CDR3 DNA follows: TGCAGCCATATAGCGACAACCTACAATGAGCAGTTCTTC.

This chain links TRBV20-1 with TRBJ2-7; 14 bases are shared with TRBD2. The germline V gene has CDR1 DFQATT and CDR2 SNEGSKA (reference sequence). There are 16 residues in the CDR3. The junction had 7 bases not matched to a gene; V was cut back by 5 bases and J by 1 base. The CDR3 nucleotides read TGCAGTGCTCCGGGACTAGCGGGGGCACGATCCTACGAGCAGTACTTC. This codes for CSAPGLAGARSYEQYF.

This chain connects TRBV11-2 to TRBJ2-1, with TRBD2 matching 9 bases. The CDR3 has 15 residues. The germline gives CDR1 SGHAT, CDR2 FQNNGV. V lost 3 bases to trimming and J lost 5 bases; unmatched junction nucleotides: 5. The CDR3 sequence: CASSFASGTNNEQFF. The DNA for the CDR3 is TGTGCCAGCAGCTTCGCTAGCGGGACGAACAATGAGCAGTTCTTC.

The rearrangement joins TRBV12-3 or TRBV12-4 to TRBJ2-2; the D is unclear. The CDR3 is 13 residues long. Trimming took off 2 bases at V and 7 bases at J, with 8 bases between the two ends. In DNA, the CDR3 is TGTGCCAGCAGTTTACGGCTAAACGGGGAGCTGTTTTTT. It codes for CASSLRLNGELFF.

This clonotype was picked up a small number of times. The chain is built from TRBV18 and TRBJ1-1; D perhaps matches TRBD1 (5 bases). V shed 4 bases and J shed 1 base, with 10 bases lying between them. The CDR3 sequence is 14 residues long. The V gene's germline CDR1 is KGHSH and CDR2 LQKENI. This chain's CDR3 is CASSLNTGNTEAFF. The CDR3 DNA reads as TGTGCCAGCTCACTCAACACAGGGAACACTGAAGCTTTCTTT. The full variable domain, completed using reference TRBV18 and TRBJ1-1, is NAGVMQNPRHLVRRRGQEARLRCSPMKGHSHVYWYRQLPEEGLKFMVYLQKENIIDESGMPKERFSAEFPKEGPSILRIQQVVRGDSAAYFCASSLNTGNTEAFFGQGTRLTVV.

The chain carries TRBV5-1 and TRBJ1-2; 7 bases are shared with TRBD1. The CDR3 has 13 residues. With V trimmed by 4 bases and J by 1 base, 1 base remained unmatched. Germline V gives CDR1 SGHRS, CDR2 YFSETQ. CDR3 nucleotides: TGCGCCAGCAGCGGGGACAGTAACTATGGCTACACCTTC. Protein: CASSGDSNYGYTF.

DNA of the CDR3: TGTGCCAGCACTACCCCCGGGAATGCCTACGAGCAGTACTTC. Protein product: CASTTPGNAYEQYF. The chain couples TRBV7-9 to TRBJ2-7; D is possibly TRBD2 (5 bases). The germline V gene encodes CDR1 SEHNR and CDR2 FQNEAQ (reference sequence). The ends were cut back, 7 bases at V and 2 bases at J, with 15 bases in the middle. The CDR3 totals 14 residues. Full variable domain (outside the CDR3, taken from reference TRBV7-9 and TRBJ2-7): DTGVSQNPRHKITKRGQNVTFRCDPISEHNRLYWYRQTLGQGPEFLTYFQNEAQLEKSRLLSDRFSAERPKGSFSTLEIQRTEQGDSAMYLCASTTPGNAYEQYFGPGTRLTVT.

Ten or more counts support this clonotype. V usage is TRBV28 and J usage is TRBJ1-2; 12 nucleotides line up with TRBD1. With V trimmed by 3 bases and J by 8 bases, 4 bases remained unmatched. Germline CDR1 MDHEN, CDR2 SYDVKM. The CDR3 consists of 14 residues. The CDR3 loop reads CASSLGQGAGGYTF. DNA of the CDR3: TGTGCCAGCAGTTTGGGACAGGGGGCTGGGGGCTACACCTTC.

This clonotype has only a few counts. V usage is TRBV11-2 and J usage is TRBJ2-3; a weak D match, TRBD1 (7 bases). The CDR3 is made up of 16 amino acids. Trimming cost V 5 bases and J 3 bases, with 18 bases left between them. CDR1 SGHAT and CDR2 FQNNGV come from the germline V gene. The chain's CDR3 is CASSPRGSGWTDTQYF. The CDR3 DNA follows: TGTGCCAGCAGCCCCAGGGGGAGCGGGTGGACAGATACGCAGTATTTT. Based on the CDR3 plus reference TRBV11-2 and TRBJ2-3, the full variable domain is EAGVAQSPRYKIIEKRQSVAFWCNPISGHATLYWYQQILGQGPKLLIQFQNNGVVDDSQLPKDRFSAERLKGVDSTLKIQPAKLEDSAVYLCASSPRGSGWTDTQYFGPGTRLTVL.

The J gene is TRBJ1-5, the V gene TRBV28; maybe TRBD1 (6 bases). The germline V and J ends were trimmed by 8 bases and 6 bases, with 8 bases remaining between them. The CDR3 loop spans 11 amino acids. Germline V gene lookup returns CDR1 MDHEN and CDR2 SYDVKM. CDR3 in amino acids: CASSGAQPQHF. In DNA, the CDR3 is TGTGCCAGCTCGGGGGCTCAGCCCCAGCATTTT.